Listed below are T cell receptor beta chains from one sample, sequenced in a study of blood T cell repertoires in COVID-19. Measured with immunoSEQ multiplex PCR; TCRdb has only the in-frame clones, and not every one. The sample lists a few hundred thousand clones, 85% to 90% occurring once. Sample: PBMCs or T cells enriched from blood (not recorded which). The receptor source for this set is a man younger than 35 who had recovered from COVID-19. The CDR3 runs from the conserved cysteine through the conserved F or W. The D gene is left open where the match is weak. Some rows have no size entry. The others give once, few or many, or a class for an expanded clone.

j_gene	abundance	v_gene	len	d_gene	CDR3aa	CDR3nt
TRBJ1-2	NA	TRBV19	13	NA	CASSIVLSYGYTF	TGTGCCAGTAGTATAGTCCTGAGCTATGGCTACACCTTC
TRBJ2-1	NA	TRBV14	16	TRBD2	CASSPRATSGSNEQFF	TGTGCCAGCAGCCCGCGGGCCACTAGCGGGAGTAATGAGCAGTTCTTC
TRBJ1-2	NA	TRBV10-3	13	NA	CANAHRPNYGYTF	TGTGCCAACGCCCACAGGCCCAACTATGGCTACACCTTC
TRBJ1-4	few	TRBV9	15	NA	CASSVGGRLNEKLFF	TGTGCCAGCAGCGTAGGGGGGCGACTTAATGAAAAACTGTTTTTT
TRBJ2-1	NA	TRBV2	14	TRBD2	CASRRTSGNNEQFF	TGTGCCAGCAGGAGGACTAGCGGTAACAATGAGCAGTTCTTC
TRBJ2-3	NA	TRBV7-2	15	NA	CASSLEGVTTDTQYF	TGTGCCAGCAGCTTAGAGGGGGTCACAACAGATACGCAGTATTTT
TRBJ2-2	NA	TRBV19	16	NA	CATTIRRTANTGELFF	TGTGCCACCACCATCAGGCGTACAGCGAACACCGGGGAGCTGTTTTTT
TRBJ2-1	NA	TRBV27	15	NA	CASSFSASAYNEQFF	TGTGCCAGCAGTTTCTCGGCTAGCGCCTACAATGAGCAGTTCTTC
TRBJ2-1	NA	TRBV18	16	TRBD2	CASSPFSGSPGYEQFF	TGTGCCAGCTCACCCTTTAGCGGGAGCCCCGGGTATGAGCAGTTCTTC
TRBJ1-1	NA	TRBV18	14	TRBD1	CASSPYDRDAEAFF	TGTGCCAGCTCACCCTATGACAGGGATGCTGAAGCTTTCTTT
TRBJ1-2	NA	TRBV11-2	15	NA	CASSLGKALQGGYTF	TGTGCCAGCAGCTTAGGCAAGGCTCTCCAGGGTGGCTACACCTTC
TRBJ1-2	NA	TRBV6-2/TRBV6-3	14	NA	CASSYLPSNYGYTF	TGTGCCAGCAGTTACCTCCCAAGCAACTATGGCTACACCTTC
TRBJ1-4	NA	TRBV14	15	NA	CASSAYRRTNEKLFF	TGTGCCAGCAGCGCCTACAGAAGAACTAATGAAAAACTGTTTTTT
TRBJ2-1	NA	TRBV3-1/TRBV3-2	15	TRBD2	CASSQTSGAGNEQFF	TGTGCCAGCAGTCAGACTAGCGGGGCAGGCAATGAGCAGTTCTTC
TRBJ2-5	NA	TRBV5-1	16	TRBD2	CASSYQLAGYQETQYF	TGCGCCAGCAGCTATCAACTAGCGGGATATCAAGAGACCCAGTACTTC
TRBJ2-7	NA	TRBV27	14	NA	CASSLDGIGYEQYF	TGTGCCAGCAGTTTAGACGGGATAGGCTACGAGCAGTACTTC
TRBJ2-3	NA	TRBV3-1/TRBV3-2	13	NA	CASSQGGADTQYF	TGTGCCAGCAGCCAAGGGGGGGCAGATACGCAGTATTTT
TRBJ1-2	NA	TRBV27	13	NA	CATSTGAAYGYTF	TGTGCCACCTCGACAGGCGCTGCGTATGGCTACACCTTC
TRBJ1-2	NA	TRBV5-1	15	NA	CASSFSPENFYGYTF	TGCGCCAGCAGCTTCTCCCCCGAAAACTTTTATGGCTACACCTTC
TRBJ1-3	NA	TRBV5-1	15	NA	CASSPSGISGNTIYF	TGCGCCAGCAGCCCGTCAGGGATCTCTGGAAACACCATATATTTT
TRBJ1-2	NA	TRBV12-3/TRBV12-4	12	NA	CASTATGDGYTF	TGTGCCAGCACTGCGACCGGAGATGGCTACACCTTC
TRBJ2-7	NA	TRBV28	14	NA	CASSFPPRSYEQYF	TGTGCCAGCAGTTTCCCCCCCAGGTCCTACGAGCAGTACTTC
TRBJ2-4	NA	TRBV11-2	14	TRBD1	CASSSTRGQPGGYF	TGTGCCAGCAGCTCCACCCGGGGACAGCCTGGAGGATACTTC
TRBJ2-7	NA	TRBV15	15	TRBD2	CATSSVGTSAHEQYF	TGTGCCACCAGCTCCGTCGGGACTAGCGCCCACGAGCAGTACTTC
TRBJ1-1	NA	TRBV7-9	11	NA	CASSLAGGAFF	TGTGCCAGCAGCTTAGCGGGGGGAGCTTTCTTT
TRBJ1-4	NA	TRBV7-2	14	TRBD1	CASSHTGVNEKLFF	TGTGCCAGCAGCCATACAGGGGTTAATGAAAAACTGTTTTTT
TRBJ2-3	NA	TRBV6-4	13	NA	CASSDTWGDLQYF	TGTGCCAGCAGTGACACTTGGGGAGACTTGCAGTATTTT
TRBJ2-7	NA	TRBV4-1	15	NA	CASSQAGGSSYEQYF	TGCGCCAGCAGCCAAGCTGGAGGAAGCTCCTACGAGCAGTACTTC
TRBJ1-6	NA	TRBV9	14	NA	CASSVGGANSPLHF	TGTGCCAGCAGCGTAGGGGGAGCTAATTCACCCCTCCACTTT
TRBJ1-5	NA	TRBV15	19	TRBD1	CATSRDWRSGQGGNQPQHF	TGTGCCACCAGCAGAGATTGGAGGTCGGGACAGGGAGGGAATCAGCCCCAGCATTTT
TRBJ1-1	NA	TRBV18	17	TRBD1	CASSHAQRQGPGTEAFF	TGTGCCAGCTCACACGCGCAGAGACAGGGCCCTGGGACTGAAGCTTTCTTT
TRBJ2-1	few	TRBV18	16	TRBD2	CASSPNAPSGLGEQFF	TGTGCCAGCTCACCAAATGCACCTAGCGGGTTAGGCGAGCAGTTCTTC
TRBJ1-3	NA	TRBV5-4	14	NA	CASRMEGSGNTIYF	TGTGCCAGCAGGATGGAGGGTTCTGGAAACACCATATATTTT
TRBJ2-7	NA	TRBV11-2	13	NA	CASSLDSLREQYF	TGTGCCAGCAGCTTAGATTCCCTCCGCGAGCAGTACTTC
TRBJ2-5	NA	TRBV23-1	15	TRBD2	CASSRLAGCNWTQYF	TGCGCCAGCAGTCGGCTAGCGGGGTGTAATTGGACCCAGTACTTC
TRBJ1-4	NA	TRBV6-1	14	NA	CASSEGGANEKLFF	TGTGCCAGCAGTGAAGGGGGCGCTAATGAAAAACTGTTTTTT
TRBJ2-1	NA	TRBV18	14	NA	CASSPSPGSNEQFF	TGTGCCAGCTCACCATCCCCAGGGTCCAATGAGCAGTTCTTC
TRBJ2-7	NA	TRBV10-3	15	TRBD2	CAITEERTSEDEQYF	TGTGCCATCACTGAGGAGAGGACTAGCGAAGACGAGCAGTACTTC
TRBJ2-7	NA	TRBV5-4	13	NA	CANSSWGPGEQYF	TGTGCCAACAGCTCCTGGGGCCCCGGGGAGCAGTACTTC
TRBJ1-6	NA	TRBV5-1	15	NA	CASSLETEYNSPLHF	TGCGCCAGCAGCTTGGAGACAGAGTATAATTCACCCCTCCACTTT
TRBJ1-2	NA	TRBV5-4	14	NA	CASSPGLGGESYTF	TGTGCCAGCAGCCCGGGCTTGGGAGGTGAGAGCTACACCTTC